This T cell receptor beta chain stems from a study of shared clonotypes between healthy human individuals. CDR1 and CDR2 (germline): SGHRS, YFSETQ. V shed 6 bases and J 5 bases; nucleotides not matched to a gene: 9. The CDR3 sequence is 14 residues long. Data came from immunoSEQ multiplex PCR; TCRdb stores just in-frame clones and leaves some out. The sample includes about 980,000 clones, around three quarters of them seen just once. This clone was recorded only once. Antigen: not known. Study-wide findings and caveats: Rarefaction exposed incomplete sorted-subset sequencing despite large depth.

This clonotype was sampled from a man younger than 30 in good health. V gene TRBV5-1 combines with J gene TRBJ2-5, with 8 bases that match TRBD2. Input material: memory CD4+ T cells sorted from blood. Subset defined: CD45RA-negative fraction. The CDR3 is CASKAGGTRETQYF. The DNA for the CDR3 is TGCGCCAGCAAGGCGGGGGGCACCAGGGAGACCCAGTACTTC.